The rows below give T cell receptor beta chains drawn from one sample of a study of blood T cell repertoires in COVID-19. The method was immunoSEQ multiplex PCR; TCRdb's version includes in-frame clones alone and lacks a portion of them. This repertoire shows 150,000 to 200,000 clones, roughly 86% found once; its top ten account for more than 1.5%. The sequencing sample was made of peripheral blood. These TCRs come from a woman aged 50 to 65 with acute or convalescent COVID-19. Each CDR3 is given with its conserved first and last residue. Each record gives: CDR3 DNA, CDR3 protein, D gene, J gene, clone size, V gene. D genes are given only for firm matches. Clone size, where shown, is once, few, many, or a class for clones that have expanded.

TGTGCCAGCAGCCCCGGGTTAAACACCATATATTTT,CASSPGLNTIYF,-,TRBJ1-3,-,TRBV7-2
TGTGCCAGCAGCCCCGAGGGGGACTACGAGCAGTACTTC,CASSPEGDYEQYF,-,TRBJ2-7,-,TRBV7-6
TGTGCCAGCAGCCCCCAGACTGGAGCTGAAGCTTTCTTT,CASSPQTGAEAFF,-,TRBJ1-1,-,TRBV9
TGTGCCAGTAGTCCTGGACAGGGTGGGAATGGCTACACCTTC,CASSPGQGGNGYTF,TRBD1,TRBJ1-2,-,TRBV19
TGTGCCAGCAGCTTAAGGCCCATTCCCGCTAGCGGGTTCACAGATACGCAGTATTTT,CASSLRPIPASGFTDTQYF,TRBD2,TRBJ2-3,-,TRBV7-2
TGTGCCAGCAGCCGGACAGGCCGTACTGAAGCTTTCTTT,CASSRTGRTEAFF,TRBD1,TRBJ1-1,-,TRBV13
TGTGCCAGCAGCTTACAGGGGCTTTACGAGCAGTACTTC,CASSLQGLYEQYF,TRBD1,TRBJ2-7,-,TRBV5-4
TGCGCCAGCAGCTTGGGGCTCCGGGAGGGCCGGGATGAGCAGTTCTTC,CASSLGLREGRDEQFF,TRBD2,TRBJ2-1,-,TRBV5-1
TGTGCCACTGACGGACAGGAAGATGCAAAGAACTATGGCTACACCTTC,CATDGQEDAKNYGYTF,TRBD1,TRBJ1-2,-,TRBV7-9
TGTGCCAGCAGGACTTACCCGAAAGCTAACTATGGCTACACCTTC,CASRTYPKANYGYTF,-,TRBJ1-2,few,TRBV6-5
TGTGCCAGCACCCGAGAGACACAGGGGCGGAATGAGCAGTTCTTC,CASTRETQGRNEQFF,TRBD1,TRBJ2-1,-,TRBV11-2
TGCGCCAGCGGTGGGTATCGGGATAATAGCAATCAGCCCCAGCATTTT,CASGGYRDNSNQPQHF,-,TRBJ1-5,-,TRBV23-1
TGTGCCAGCTCACCACAGGGGAGGAATTCACCCCTCCACTTT,CASSPQGRNSPLHF,-,TRBJ1-6,-,TRBV18
TGCGCCAGCAGCCAAGGGGGAGGGAATGAAAAACTGTTTTTT,CASSQGGGNEKLFF,-,TRBJ1-4,once,TRBV4-3
TGTGCCAGCAGCTATTCTGATACGCAGTATTTT,CASSYSDTQYF,-,TRBJ2-3,-,TRBV6-2/TRBV6-3
TGCGCCAGCAGCCAAACTTACGGACAGGGGAACGAGCAGTACTTC,CASSQTYGQGNEQYF,TRBD1,TRBJ2-7,-,TRBV4-1
TGTGCCAGCGTAGCAACGGGAGTCATTGGCGAGCAGTACTTC,CASVATGVIGEQYF,-,TRBJ2-7,-,TRBV2
TGTGCCAGCAGCCCACGGACAGGAAATTCACCCCTCCACTTT,CASSPRTGNSPLHF,TRBD1,TRBJ1-6,once,TRBV9
TGTGCCATCAGTGATAGCGGAAGGAGGAACACTGAAGCTTTCTTT,CAISDSGRRNTEAFF,-,TRBJ1-1,-,TRBV10-3
TGCGCCAGCAGCCAAGATCTCCGCGGGACCTCCTACGAGCAGTACTTC,CASSQDLRGTSYEQYF,-,TRBJ2-7,few,TRBV4-3
TGTGCCAGCAGCTTGGGAGGGGAGAGTGGCTACACCTTC,CASSLGGESGYTF,-,TRBJ1-2,-,TRBV11-2
TGTGCCAGTAGTCCTACGGACAGGTCCTACACCTTC,CASSPTDRSYTF,TRBD1,TRBJ1-2,few,TRBV19
TGTGCCAGCAGGACCGGGGGGGCCTCTGGAAACACCATATATTTT,CASRTGGASGNTIYF,-,TRBJ1-3,-,TRBV2
TGCGCCAGCAGCTCAGGACTAGCGGGCTTCACAGATACGCAGTATTTT,CASSSGLAGFTDTQYF,TRBD2,TRBJ2-3,-,TRBV5-1
TGTGCCAGCAGCTCGATTGGAGGTGGACTAGCGGTGGGCACCGGGGAGCTGTTTTTT,CASSSIGGGLAVGTGELFF,TRBD2,TRBJ2-2,-,TRBV5-6
TGTGCCAGCAGCTTTAGCGGGGGGGCGTACAATGAGCAGTTCTTC,CASSFSGGAYNEQFF,TRBD2,TRBJ2-1,-,TRBV11-3
TGCGCCAGCAGCCTCAGCGGGAGGGTCAATGAGCAGTTCTTC,CASSLSGRVNEQFF,TRBD2,TRBJ2-1,-,TRBV5-1
TGTGCCAGCAGCCCCCAGGGGGCAACTAATGAAAAACTGTTTTTT,CASSPQGATNEKLFF,TRBD1,TRBJ1-4,-,TRBV6-5
TGTGCCAGCAGTGAATTTTGGCAGGTAGCTGAAGCTTTCTTT,CASSEFWQVAEAFF,-,TRBJ1-1,few,TRBV25-1
TGTGCCAGCAGCTTACCGACTAGCGGGCCGTACAATGAGCAGTTCTTC,CASSLPTSGPYNEQFF,TRBD2,TRBJ2-1,-,TRBV11-2
TGTGCCAGCAGCCCAACGGGACAGCCTTATGGCTACACCTTC,CASSPTGQPYGYTF,TRBD1,TRBJ1-2,-,TRBV7-3
TGTGCCATCAGTGCGCAGGGCAGAACTGAAGCTTTCTTT,CAISAQGRTEAFF,-,TRBJ1-1,once,TRBV10-3
TGTGCCACCAGCGCAGGGGTGTCCTGGGAGCAGTACTTC,CATSAGVSWEQYF,-,TRBJ2-7,-,TRBV15
TGTGCCACCAGTTACAGGGACAGGGGATCCTACGAGCAGTACTTC,CATSYRDRGSYEQYF,TRBD1,TRBJ2-7,-,TRBV6-5
TGTGCCACCGGACTAGCGGGGGGCAATGAGCAGTTCTTC,CATGLAGGNEQFF,TRBD2,TRBJ2-1,-,TRBV10-3
TGTGCCAGCAGCTTGCTTCGACAGATGTTGGGTAACGAAAAACTGTTTTTT,CASSLLRQMLGNEKLFF,-,TRBJ1-4,-,TRBV5-8
TGTGCCAGCGCAATTCAGGGGGGAAACACCATATATTTT,CASAIQGGNTIYF,-,TRBJ1-3,once,TRBV12-3/TRBV12-4
TGTGCCAGCAGCTTGGTACAGGGCGATGAAAAACTGTTTTTT,CASSLVQGDEKLFF,-,TRBJ1-4,-,TRBV5-5
TGTGCCAGCAGTCCCCACCGGGGAGCCACCGGGGAGCTGTTTTTT,CASSPHRGATGELFF,-,TRBJ2-2,few,TRBV27
TGTGCCAGTAGTATGGGCCGGGGGAGCTCCTACGAGCAGTACTTC,CASSMGRGSSYEQYF,-,TRBJ2-7,once,TRBV19
TGTGCCAGCAGCCAGATTAGGGGAGGGTTCGTCACTGAAGCTTTCTTT,CASSQIRGGFVTEAFF,-,TRBJ1-1,-,TRBV3-1/TRBV3-2